The 8 T cell receptor beta chains presented below share a single source sample, sequenced in a study of OX40 agonist ivuxolimab in advanced cancers. TCRdb's table, derived via immunoSEQ multiplex PCR, lists solely in-frame clones and lacks some. The sample contains 77,000 or so clones, around 93% of which appear only once. Sequencing was performed on CD4+ or CD8+ T cells sorted from blood, taken in a trial of the OX40 agonist ivuxolimab. All receptors come from an adult with an advanced solid tumor such as melanoma, head and neck, liver or kidney cancer.

V is TRBV15 and J is TRBJ2-4, with D perhaps matching TRBD1 (5 bases). The CDR3 runs 16 residues. V lost 5 bases, J lost 0 bases, and 14 bases lay in between. The germline gives CDR1 LNHNV, CDR2 YYDKDF (reference sequence). CDR3 sequence: CATSDSSALAKNIQYF. The CDR3 nucleotides are TGTGCCACCAGCGACAGCTCCGCTCTAGCCAAAAACATTCAGTACTTC.

The count of this clone is one. The J gene is TRBJ2-7, the V gene TRBV6-6; 8 nucleotides match TRBD1. Germline V lookup: CDR1 MNHNY, CDR2 SVGAGI (reference sequence). The CDR3 spans 14 residues. Trimming took 7 bases from V and 3 from J; bases not matched to a gene: 8. CDR3 nucleotide sequence: TGTGCCAGCACCAGAGGGGGACAGGTCTACGAGCAGTACTTC. Encoded protein: CASTRGGQVYEQYF.

The rearrangement uses TRBV4-2 and TRBJ1-4, with D maybe TRBD1 (5 bases). Germline V gene sequence: CDR1 LGHNA, CDR2 YNFKEQ. The germline V and J ends were trimmed by 0 bases and 0 bases, with 17 bases remaining between them. CDR3 length: 19 amino acids. The CDR3 loop is CASSQDPYQGPATNEKLFF. The CDR3 DNA sequence: TGTGCCAGCAGCCAAGATCCCTACCAGGGACCTGCAACTAATGAAAAACTGTTTTTT.

The chain combines TRBV5-1 with TRBJ2-7; 7 bases are shared with TRBD1. The CDR3 runs to 15 residues. Germline CDR1 reads SGHRS; CDR2 reads YFSETQ. The ends lost 5 bases at V and 2 bases at J; junction bases unmatched: 10. CDR3 DNA: TGCGCCAGCAGGAGAACCGGGACAGAGACCTACGAGCAGTACTTC. It is translated as CASRRTGTETYEQYF.

The DNA for the CDR3 is TGTGCCAGCAGTGATTTGTCAGGGGTCGAAAAACTGTTTTTT. Translating gives CASSDLSGVEKLFF. The chain carries TRBV6-1 and TRBJ1-4, with D possibly matching TRBD1 (6 bases). CDR3 size: 14 residues. CDR1 MNHNS and CDR2 SASEGT come from the germline V gene. The V end was cut by 3 bases, the J end by 8 bases, with 13 bases between.

V and J are TRBV6-4 and TRBJ1-1, with TRBD1 matching 7 bases. CDR1 and CDR2 (germline): MRHNA, SNTAGT. The V segment lost 3 bases and the J segment 4 bases; nucleotides outside the gene matches: 11. The CDR3 extends over 16 amino acids. The CDR3 DNA reads as TGTGCCAGCAGTGATCCCCGACAGGGTAGGAGCACTGAAGCTTTCTTT. Translating gives CASSDPRQGRSTEAFF.

The rearrangement uses TRBV7-2 and TRBJ1-5; D unresolved. V lost 1 base and J 8 bases, leaving 12 bases between the germline ends. The CDR3 contains 14 residues. Germline CDR1 SGHTA, CDR2 FQGNSA. The CDR3 bases are TGTGCCAGCAGCTTAGGGCCCCCGCCTGAGCCCCAGCATTTT. Translated: CASSLGPPPEPQHF.

As DNA, the CDR3 is TGTGCCAGCAGCTTGGAACCCCAGGGGGCAGGTGGAAACACCATATATTTT. This translates into CASSLEPQGAGGNTIYF. This chain joins TRBV5-6 and TRBJ1-3; 8 positions agree with TRBD1. This CDR3 spans 17 amino acids. V shed 0 bases, J shed 3 bases, and the junction held 8 bases outside the gene matches. The V gene's germline CDR1 is SGHDT and CDR2 YYEEEE.